This passage covers 28 T cell receptor beta chains from one sample sequenced in a study of early stage breast cancer tumors. Clones were read by immunoSEQ multiplex PCR, and TCRdb kept only the in-frame ones, dropping some. The top ten hold more than 9% of the sample, which has about 25,000 clones, 65% to 70% seen once. The sequenced sample consisted of breast tumor tissue. The receptors here all came from a person aged 55 to 75 with breast cancer.

This clone showed up just a few times. This chain joins TRBV4-3 and TRBJ2-2; 10 bases agree with TRBD2. V shed 1 base and J 7 bases; nucleotides not matched to a gene: 9. The germline V gene has CDR1 LGHNA and CDR2 YSLEER. The CDR3 extends over 17 amino acids. The CDR3 loop is CASSQVKTSGMSGELFF. CDR3 in DNA: TGCGCCAGCAGCCAAGTTAAAACTAGCGGGATGAGCGGGGAGCTGTTTTTT.

The rearrangement links TRBV7-2 to TRBJ2-3; D is possibly TRBD1 (7 bases). CDR1 and CDR2 (germline): SGHTA, FQGNSA. Between the trimmed V and J ends, which lost 1 base and 2 bases, there was a span of 19 bases. The CDR3 totals 18 residues. CDR3: CASSLEGTAGYYTDTQYF. The CDR3 bases are TGTGCCAGCAGCTTAGAAGGGACAGCGGGCTACTACACAGATACGCAGTATTTT.

The chain employs TRBV30 and TRBJ2-7, with a possible D match to TRBD2 (6 bases). This CDR3 contains 12 residues. Germline assignment: CDR1 GTSNPN and CDR2 SVGIG (reference sequence). The V gene lost 3 bases and the J gene lost 5 bases, with 11 bases spanning the gap. The CDR3 region has the DNA TGTGCCTGGAGCCCCGGGAGTCACGAGCAGTACTTC. Protein sequence: CAWSPGSHEQYF. The full variable domain, its missing parts supplied by reference TRBV30 and TRBJ2-7, is SQTIHQWPATLVQPVGSPLSLECTVEGTSNPNLYWYRQAAGRGLQLLFYSVGIGQISSEVPQNLSASRPQDRQFILSSKKLLLSDSGFYLCAWSPGSHEQYFGPGTRLTVT.

In this sample, this clone turned up a few times. V gene TRBV28 combines with J gene TRBJ2-7; 8 bases are a match to TRBD2. Germline values: CDR1 MDHEN, CDR2 SYDVKM. This CDR3 has 14 residues. The V segment lost 5 bases and the J segment 3 bases; nucleotides outside the gene matches: 6. This chain's CDR3 is CASSPAGALYEQYF. The DNA of the CDR3 is TGTGCCAGCAGTCCAGCGGGAGCCCTCTACGAGCAGTACTTC.

Here the CDR3 DNA reads TGCGCCAGCAGCTTGATTGCTGGGAGGAACACTGAAGCTTTCTTT. The encoded protein is CASSLIAGRNTEAFF. The V gene is TRBV5-1, the J gene TRBJ1-1; D not resolved. This CDR3 is 15 amino acids long. The V and J ends lost 1 base and 1 base respectively, with 11 bases between them. Germline V gene data show CDR1 as SGHRS and CDR2 as YFSETQ. Together with reference TRBV5-1 and TRBJ1-1, the CDR3 gives the full variable domain: KAGVTQTPRYLIKTRGQQVTLSCSPISGHRSVSWYQQTPGQGLQFLFEYFSETQRNKGNFPGRFSGRQFSNSRSEMNVSTLELGDSALYLCASSLIAGRNTEAFFGQGTRLTVV.

V usage is TRBV7-2 and J usage is TRBJ2-5, with TRBD1 matching over 10 bases. V trimming: 5 bases; J trimming: 5 bases; junction bases outside the gene matches: 8. Germline V CDR1 and CDR2: SGHTA, FQGNSA. This CDR3 region has 15 residues. This chain's CDR3 is CASSPTGTGVETQYF. CDR3 DNA: TGTGCCAGCAGCCCGACCGGGACAGGGGTGGAGACCCAGTACTTC.

J is TRBJ2-1 and V is TRBV30, with TRBD2 as a possible D gene (6 bases). The CDR3 runs 13 residues. The germline gives CDR1 GTSNPN, CDR2 SVGIG (reference sequence). V was pared by 7 bases and J by 4 bases, with 14 bases between. The CDR3 protein is CASEGPPYNEQFF. The CDR3 DNA reads TGTGCCTCGGAGGGGCCCCCATACAATGAGCAGTTCTTC. Drawing the rest from reference TRBV30 and TRBJ2-1, the complete variable domain is SQTIHQWPATLVQPVGSPLSLECTVEGTSNPNLYWYRQAAGRGLQLLFYSVGIGQISSEVPQNLSASRPQDRQFILSSKKLLLSDSGFYLCASEGPPYNEQFFGPGTRLTVL.

The chain is built from TRBV6-1 and TRBJ2-1, with 8 positions matching TRBD1. Germline trimming cut 7 bases from V and 7 bases from J; bases unmatched to any gene: 12. The CDR3 has 15 amino acids. Germline loops: CDR1 MNHNS, CDR2 SASEGT. The CDR3 reads CASIADRARGNEQFF. The CDR3 region has the DNA TGTGCCAGCATCGCGGACAGGGCGAGGGGGAATGAGCAGTTCTTC.

The chain recombines TRBV5-1 with TRBJ2-3; 7 bases fit TRBD1. Trimming took 4 bases from V and 4 from J; bases not matched to a gene: 12. The CDR3 covers 16 residues. Germline CDR1 and CDR2: SGHRS and YFSETQ. The chain's CDR3 is CASSGGTAEVADTQYF. The CDR3 bases are TGCGCCAGCAGCGGTGGGACAGCAGAGGTAGCAGATACGCAGTATTTT.

The chain links TRBV7-2 to TRBJ2-5; possibly TRBD2 for D (5 bases). The CDR3 length is 16 residues. Germline V gene lookup returns CDR1 SGHTA and CDR2 FQGNSA. Trimming stripped 5 bases from V and 4 bases from J, with 20 bases between. The CDR3 here is CASSPVKVGGGETQYF. The CDR3 coding sequence is TGTGCCAGCAGCCCAGTGAAGGTAGGAGGAGGAGAGACCCAGTACTTC. Full variable domain (rest looked up from reference TRBV7-2 and TRBJ2-5): GAGVSQSPSNKVTEKGKDVELRCDPISGHTALYWYRQSLGQGLEFLIYFQGNSAPDKSGLPSDRFSAERTGGSVSTLTIQRTQQEDSAVYLCASSPVKVGGGETQYFGPGTRLLVL.

This clone appeared a few times. This sequence joins TRBV10-3 and TRBJ1-5, with TRBD1 as a possible D gene (6 bases). Trimming cost V 3 bases and J 0 bases, with 12 bases left between them. The CDR3 runs 16 residues. Germline CDR1 and CDR2: ENHRY and SYGVKD. The DNA of the CDR3 is TGTGCCATCAGTGAAGTTGGGACACATAGCAATCAGCCCCAGCATTTT. It yields the protein CAISEVGTHSNQPQHF.

The rearrangement links TRBV7-2 to TRBJ1-2; D is unresolved. The germline CDR1 and CDR2 sequences are SGHTA and FQGNSA. This CDR3 is 14 amino acids long. Trimming removed 3 bases from V and 2 bases from J, with 10 bases in between. The CDR3 spells CASSFPVFNYGYTF. In DNA form, the CDR3 reads TGTGCCAGCAGCTTCCCTGTTTTCAACTATGGCTACACCTTC.

V gene TRBV11-2 combines with J gene TRBJ2-1; 12 positions match TRBD2. The CDR3 runs to 14 residues. Germline trimming cut 2 bases from V and 9 bases from J; bases unmatched to any gene: 2. The V gene's germline CDR1 is SGHAT and CDR2 FQNNGV. CDR3 DNA: TGTGCCAGCAGCTTACTAGCGGGAGGGGGTGAGCAGTTCTTC. Translation gives CASSLLAGGGEQFF.

J is TRBJ2-5 and V is TRBV6-5, with D tentatively TRBD1 (5 bases). The germline CDR1 and CDR2 sequences are MNHEY and SVGAGI. The V end was cut by 5 bases, the J end by 1 base, with 8 bases between. The CDR3 extends over 13 amino acids. The CDR3 region is CASSPDSQETQYF. The CDR3 nucleotides read TGTGCCAGCAGTCCCGACAGCCAAGAGACCCAGTACTTC.

The rearrangement uses TRBV4-3 and TRBJ2-3; tentatively, D is TRBD1 (5 bases). V gave up 0 bases and J gave up 5 bases, with 12 bases separating them. This CDR3 has 15 amino acids. Germline V gene lookup returns CDR1 LGHNA and CDR2 YSLEER. CDR3 region: CASSQDDLGEDTQYF. The CDR3 DNA reads TGCGCCAGCAGCCAAGATGATTTAGGGGAAGATACGCAGTATTTT.

The chain's CDR3 is CASSGGLAAGGDTQYF. The CDR3 bases are TGTGCCAGCAGCGGGGGACTAGCGGCCGGGGGAGATACGCAGTATTTT. The gene calls are TRBV9 and TRBJ2-3; 11 bases are shared with TRBD2. This CDR3 spans 16 amino acids. CDR1 is SGDLS, CDR2 YYNGEE, per germline. J was trimmed by 5 bases and V by 3 bases; bases with no gene match: 8. Filled out from reference TRBV9 and TRBJ2-3, the complete variable domain reads DSGVTQTPKHLITATGQRVTLRCSPRSGDLSVYWYQQSLDQGLQFLIQYYNGEERAKGNILERFSAQQFPDLHSELNLSSLELGDSALYFCASSGGLAAGGDTQYFGPGTRLTVL.

This clone was counted once. The chain combines TRBV5-6 with TRBJ1-2; weak D call: TRBD1 (6 bases). V dropped 1 base and J dropped 7 bases, with 8 bases sitting between them. The CDR3 loop spans 12 amino acids. The germline gives CDR1 SGHDT, CDR2 YYEEEE. CDR3 protein: CASSLQGFGYTF. CDR3 sequence (DNA): TGTGCCAGCAGCTTGCAGGGGTTTGGCTACACCTTC.

The chain is built from TRBV30 and TRBJ2-5; the D gene is possibly TRBD2 (5 bases). The germline gives CDR1 GTSNPN, CDR2 SVGIG (reference sequence). Trimming took off 4 bases at V and 0 bases at J, with 21 bases between the two ends. The CDR3 runs 17 residues. CDR3 region: CAWNPGGASWDQETQYF. CDR3 sequence (DNA): TGTGCCTGGAATCCCGGAGGTGCTAGTTGGGACCAAGAGACCCAGTACTTC.

The chain recombines TRBV5-1 with TRBJ2-7, with 9 bases fitting TRBD1. V lost 4 bases and J lost 5; bases outside the gene matches: 10. The CDR3 loop spans 15 amino acids. Germline CDR1 reads SGHRS; CDR2 reads YFSETQ. This CDR3 is CASSRLQGARDEQYF. Written as DNA, the CDR3 is TGCGCCAGCAGCCGACTACAGGGGGCGCGGGACGAGCAGTACTTC.

The rearrangement joins TRBV5-8 to TRBJ2-5; the match to TRBD2 covers 13 bases. The CDR3 sequence is 15 residues long. With V trimmed by 3 bases and J by 4 bases, 3 bases remained unmatched. Germline V gene data show CDR1 as SGHTS and CDR2 as YDEGEE. In nucleotides, the CDR3 is TGTGCCAGCAGCTCAGGACTAGCGGGAGCAGAGACCCAGTACTTC. Amino acids: CASSSGLAGAETQYF.

The V gene is TRBV5-1, the J gene TRBJ2-3; D is unresolved. The CDR3 spans 16 residues. Trimming shortened V by 0 bases and J by 0 bases, and 11 bases separated the two germline ends. Germline CDR1 SGHRS, CDR2 YFSETQ. CDR3 sequence reads: CASSLASVSSTDTQYF. The CDR3 nucleotides read TGCGCCAGCAGCTTGGCTTCGGTTTCTAGCACAGATACGCAGTATTTT.

This clone has ten or more counts. V and J are TRBV5-1 and TRBJ1-1, with D perhaps matching TRBD1 (6 bases). CDR3 length: 12 residues. CDR1 is SGHRS and CDR2 is YFSETQ in the germline V gene. The V gene lost 3 bases and the J gene lost 6 bases, with 9 bases spanning the gap. The CDR3 region has the DNA TGCGCCAGCAGCTACGGACAGTCTGAAGCTTTCTTT. This translates into CASSYGQSEAFF.

The V and J genes are TRBV7-2 and TRBJ2-5, with D maybe TRBD2 (5 bases). Germline-derived CDR1 and CDR2 are SGHTA and FQGNSA. V was cut by 1 base and J by 4 bases, with 10 bases left in between. The CDR3 runs to 14 residues. The CDR3 reads CASSLVVSGETQYF. The CDR3 nucleotides read TGTGCCAGCAGCTTAGTAGTCAGCGGAGAGACCCAGTACTTC. Full variable domain (rest looked up from reference TRBV7-2 and TRBJ2-5): GAGVSQSPSNKVTEKGKDVELRCDPISGHTALYWYRQSLGQGLEFLIYFQGNSAPDKSGLPSDRFSAERTGGSVSTLTIQRTQQEDSAVYLCASSLVVSGETQYFGPGTRLLVL.

V is TRBV28 and J is TRBJ1-4; a weak D match, TRBD1 (5 bases). Trimming took off 6 bases at V and 11 bases at J, with 13 bases between the two ends. Germline lookup yields CDR1 MDHEN and CDR2 SYDVKM. The CDR3 contains 12 residues. The chain's CDR3 is CASRTEMRKLFF. The DNA of the CDR3 is TGTGCCAGCAGGACAGAGATGAGGAAACTGTTTTTT.

A remark on this clone: Other DNA sequences within the sample encode an identical CDR3. This rearrangement joins TRBV18 to TRBJ2-1; 9 bases line up with TRBD2. CDR1 is KGHSH and CDR2 is LQKENI in the germline V gene. The CDR3 spans 15 residues. Germline trimming cut 3 bases from V and 5 bases from J; bases unmatched to any gene: 5. CDR3 protein: CASSPLPSGNNEQFF. CDR3 coding DNA: TGTGCCAGCTCACCCTTGCCTAGCGGGAACAATGAGCAGTTCTTC.

The chain uses TRBV11-3 and TRBJ2-7; D possibly corresponds to TRBD1 (6 bases). V was shortened by 1 base and J by 4 bases, with 14 bases between the two germline ends. Looked up from germline, CDR1 is SGHNT and CDR2 is YENEEA. This CDR3 is 15 amino acids long. The CDR3 reads CASSLVAGEVYEQYF. DNA of the CDR3: TGTGCCAGCAGCTTAGTAGCAGGGGAAGTATACGAGCAGTACTTC.

The rearrangement uses TRBV5-1 and TRBJ2-7; possible D gene TRBD2, 5 bases. Per the germline V gene, CDR1 is SGHRS and CDR2 is YFSETQ. V was pared by 4 bases and J by 2 bases, with 13 bases between. This CDR3 has 14 amino acids. This chain's CDR3 is CASSPAGQTYEQYF. CDR3 bases: TGCGCCAGCAGCCCTGCGGGTCAGACCTACGAGCAGTACTTC.

This clone was picked up one time. This chain uses TRBV25-1 with TRBJ1-1; no firm D call. Germline CDR1 and CDR2: MGHDK and SYGVNS. This CDR3 has 13 amino acids. Trimming stripped 4 bases from V and 0 bases from J, with 6 bases between. This CDR3 is CASSARLNTEAFF. The CDR3 nucleotides are TGTGCCAGCAGTGCCAGATTGAACACTGAAGCTTTCTTT.